These 14 T cell receptor beta chains came from one sample sequenced in a study of cytomegalovirus exposure and HLA in healthy donors. The assay was immunoSEQ multiplex PCR, and TCRdb's table has in-frame clones only and misses some. The sample includes more than 95,000 clones, approximately 86% seen only once; the top ten take 4% to 5.5%. The specimen was PBMCs. The receptors were sampled from a man younger than 35 in good health and CMV-seropositive.

The chain couples TRBV2 to TRBJ2-7, with a possible D match to TRBD1 (5 bases). Trimming left V 5 bases short and J 4 bases short, with 12 bases between. Germline V gene data show CDR1 as SNHLY and CDR2 as FYNNEI. The CDR3 has 13 residues. The CDR3 loop is CASSLTEDYEQYF. Here the CDR3 DNA reads TGTGCCAGCAGTTTGACAGAGGATTACGAGCAGTACTTC. The variable domain in full, with the rest retrieved from reference TRBV2 and TRBJ2-7, is EPEVTQTPSHQVTQMGQEVILRCVPISNHLYFYWYRQILGQKVEFLVSFYNNEISEKSEIFDDQFSVERPDGSNFTLKIRSTKLEDSAMYFCASSLTEDYEQYFGPGTRLTVT.

V gene TRBV7-9 combines with J gene TRBJ2-2; possibly TRBD1 for D (6 bases). CDR3 length: 16 residues. Trimming pared 3 bases from V and 2 bases from J, leaving 13 bases between. Germline V gene data show CDR1 as SEHNR and CDR2 as FQNEAQ (reference sequence). The CDR3 DNA is TGTGCCAGCAGCTTCTCTCCAGGGGACAACACCGGGGAGCTGTTTTTT. It codes for CASSFSPGDNTGELFF.

V usage is TRBV6-5 and J usage is TRBJ1-6; D is unresolved. Trimming stripped 4 bases from V and 9 bases from J, with 13 bases between. The CDR3 length is 14 residues. The germline CDR1 and CDR2 sequences are MNHEY and SVGAGI. The CDR3, as DNA: TGTGCCAGCAGTTTATCCATTATCGGTTCACCCCTCCACTTT. Translated, it gives CASSLSIIGSPLHF.

The chain couples TRBV6-6 to TRBJ1-5; 8 nucleotides align to TRBD1. Germline V CDR1 and CDR2: MNHNY, SVGAGI (reference sequence). Losses at the gene ends were 6 bases for V and 4 bases for J; bases not matched to a gene: 8. This CDR3 spans 15 amino acids. The CDR3 reads CASRLGQGGNQPQHF. The CDR3 nucleotides read TGTGCCAGCAGGCTCGGACAGGGAGGAAATCAGCCCCAGCATTTT.

The chain links TRBV11-3 to TRBJ2-1, with 7 bases that match TRBD1. Per germline, CDR1 SGHNT and CDR2 YENEEA. Unmatched junction bases numbered 2, after V lost 1 base and J lost 5 bases. The CDR3 is 14 residues long. The CDR3 nucleotides are TGTGCCAGCAGCTTAGGGGACAGCCACAATGAGCAGTTCTTC. Translating gives CASSLGDSHNEQFF.

The chain links TRBV4-1 to TRBJ1-2; tentative D call: TRBD1 (5 bases). Looked up from germline, CDR1 is MGHRA and CDR2 is YSYEKL. This CDR3 has 14 residues. V lost 1 base to trimming and J lost 4 bases, with 10 bases between them. CDR3 in DNA: TGCGCCAGCAGCCAAGGAACGACAGCCTATGGCTACACCTTC. Protein sequence: CASSQGTTAYGYTF.

This clone was observed once. The chain recombines TRBV7-6 with TRBJ1-2, with D uncertain. This CDR3 spans 14 amino acids. V was cut by 0 bases and J by 2 bases, with 7 bases left in between. Germline V gene lookup returns CDR1 SGHVS and CDR2 FNYEAQ. CDR3 bases: TGTGCCAGCAGCTTAGCGCCAGGAAACTATGGCTACACCTTC. Its protein is CASSLAPGNYGYTF.

In this sample, this clone turned up once. The chain couples TRBV7-6 to TRBJ2-7; D perhaps matches TRBD1 (6 bases). This CDR3 is 16 amino acids long. Germline lookup yields CDR1 SGHVS and CDR2 FNYEAQ. V was cut by 1 base and J by 5 bases, with 18 bases left in between. CDR3 loop: CASSLGPAGDHHEQYF. DNA for the CDR3: TGTGCCAGCAGCTTAGGCCCGGCAGGGGATCACCACGAGCAGTACTTC. The full variable domain, rest sourced from reference TRBV7-6 and TRBJ2-7, is GAGVSQSPRYKVTKRGQDVALRCDPISGHVSLYWYRQALGQGPEFLTYFNYEAQQDKSGLPNDRFSAERPEGSISTLTIQRTEQRDSAMYRCASSLGPAGDHHEQYFGPGTRLTVT.

The V and J genes are TRBV5-4 and TRBJ2-1; 9 bases are a match to TRBD2. The V and J ends lost 2 bases and 6 bases, in that order; junction bases with no gene match: 3. CDR1 SGHNT and CDR2 YYREEE come from the germline V gene (reference sequence). The CDR3 is made up of 14 amino acids. The CDR3 sequence: CASSFGLAINEQFF. The CDR3 nucleotides are TGTGCCAGCAGCTTTGGACTAGCGATCAATGAGCAGTTCTTC. Using reference TRBV5-4 and TRBJ2-1 for the parts outside the CDR3, the full variable domain is ETGVTQSPTHLIKTRGQQVTLRCSSQSGHNTVSWYQQALGQGPQFIFQYYREEENGRGNFPPRFSGLQFPNYSSELNVNALELDDSALYLCASSFGLAINEQFFGPGTRLTVL.

The V call is TRBV5-1, the J call TRBJ2-3; no definite D call. The V gene lost 5 bases and the J gene lost 2 bases, with 6 bases spanning the gap. CDR3 length equals 12 residues. The V gene's germline CDR1 is SGHRS and CDR2 YFSETQ. This CDR3 reads CASRLSTDTQYF. The DNA of the CDR3 is TGCGCCAGCAGACTTTCCACAGATACGCAGTATTTT.

V and J are TRBV27 and TRBJ2-1, with TRBD1 matching over 8 bases. The CDR3 has 16 residues. Trimming took 8 bases from V and 4 from J; bases not matched to a gene: 13. The germline gives CDR1 MNHEY, CDR2 SMNVEV (reference sequence). The CDR3 sequence is CASDSIRGRHYNEQFF. The CDR3 DNA sequence: TGTGCCAGCGACTCCATCAGGGGGCGTCATTACAATGAGCAGTTCTTC.

This clone has just one count. This chain joins TRBV10-3 and TRBJ1-3; D unclear. The V gene lost 2 bases and the J gene lost 4 bases, with 12 bases spanning the gap. This CDR3 comprises 15 residues. Germline V gene lookup returns CDR1 ENHRY and CDR2 SYGVKD. The chain's CDR3 is CAISEATSGGNTIYF. CDR3 in DNA: TGTGCCATCAGTGAGGCAACCTCCGGGGGAAACACCATATATTTT.

This chain uses TRBV2 with TRBJ2-7; possible D gene TRBD1, 7 bases. The CDR3 covers 15 residues. CDR1 is SNHLY and CDR2 is FYNNEI in the germline V gene. Between the trimmed V and J ends, which lost 4 bases and 3 bases, there was a span of 16 bases. The DNA for the CDR3 is TGTGCCAGCAGTGGCGGGGCATCAGGGGGCTACGAGCAGTACTTC. Its translation is CASSGGASGGYEQYF. Using reference TRBV2 and TRBJ2-7 for the parts outside the CDR3, the full variable domain is EPEVTQTPSHQVTQMGQEVILRCVPISNHLYFYWYRQILGQKVEFLVSFYNNEISEKSEIFDDQFSVERPDGSNFTLKIRSTKLEDSAMYFCASSGGASGGYEQYFGPGTRLTVT.

The genes are TRBV5-5 and TRBJ1-2, with D unresolved. Germline V CDR1 and CDR2: SGHKS, YYEKEE (reference sequence). CDR3 length: 14 amino acids. The V gene lost 1 base and the J gene lost 0 bases, with 7 bases spanning the gap. The CDR3 DNA reads TGTGCCAGCAGCTTGTCGACATCTAACTATGGCTACACCTTC. It codes for CASSLSTSNYGYTF.